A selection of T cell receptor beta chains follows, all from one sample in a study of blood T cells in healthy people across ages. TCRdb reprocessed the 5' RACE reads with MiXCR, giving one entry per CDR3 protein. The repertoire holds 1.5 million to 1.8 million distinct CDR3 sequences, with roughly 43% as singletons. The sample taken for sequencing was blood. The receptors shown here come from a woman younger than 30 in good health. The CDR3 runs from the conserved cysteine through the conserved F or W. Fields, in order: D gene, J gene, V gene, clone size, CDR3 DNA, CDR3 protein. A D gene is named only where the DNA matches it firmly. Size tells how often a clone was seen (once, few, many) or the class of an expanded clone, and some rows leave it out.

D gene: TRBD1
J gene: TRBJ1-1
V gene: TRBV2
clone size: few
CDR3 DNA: TGTGCCAGCAGTGATCTACAGGGGACCACTGAAGCTTTCTTT
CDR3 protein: CASSDLQGTTEAFF

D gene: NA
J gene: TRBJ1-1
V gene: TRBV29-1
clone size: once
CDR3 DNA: TGCAGCGTTTCGGTACCCTTAGAGATGAACACTGAAGCTTTCTTT
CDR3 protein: CSVSVPLEMNTEAFF

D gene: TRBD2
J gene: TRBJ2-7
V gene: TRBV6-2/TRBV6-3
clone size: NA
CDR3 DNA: TGTGCCAGCACCCCTCGTGGGGCTAGCGGGGGATACGAGCAGTACTTC
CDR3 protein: CASTPRGASGGYEQYF

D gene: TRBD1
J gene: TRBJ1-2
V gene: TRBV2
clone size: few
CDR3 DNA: TGTGCCAGCAGGACGGGACAGGAGGTTGGCTACACCTTC
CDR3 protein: CASRTGQEVGYTF

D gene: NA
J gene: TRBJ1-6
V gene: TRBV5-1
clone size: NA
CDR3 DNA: TGCGCCAGCAGCTTGTCCTCGGGGGCGAGCTCCTATAATTCACCCCCCCACTTT
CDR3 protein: CASSLSSGASSYNSPPHF

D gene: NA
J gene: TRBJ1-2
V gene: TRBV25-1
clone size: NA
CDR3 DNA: TGTGCCAGCAACCCATTTGGCTACACCTTC
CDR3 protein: CASNPFGYTF

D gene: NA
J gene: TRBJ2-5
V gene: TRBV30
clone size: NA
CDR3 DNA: TGTGCCTGGAGTGTAGGGTCACCCGGAGTGGAGACCCAGTACTTC
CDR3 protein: CAWSVGSPGVETQYF

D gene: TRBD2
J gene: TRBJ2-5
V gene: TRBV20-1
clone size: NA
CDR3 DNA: TGCAGTGCTAGAGATGTGACTAGCGGGAGTACGGAGACCCAGTACTTC
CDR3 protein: CSARDVTSGSTETQYF

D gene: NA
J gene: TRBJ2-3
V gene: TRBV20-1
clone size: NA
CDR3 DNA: TGCAGTGCTAGAGATGTAACGGGATACACAGATACGCAGTATTTT
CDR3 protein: CSARDVTGYTDTQYF

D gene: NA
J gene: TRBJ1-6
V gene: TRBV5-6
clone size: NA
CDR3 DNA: TGTGCCAGCAGCTTGTGGGGACCGGGGCCGAATTCACCCCTCCACTTT
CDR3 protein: CASSLWGPGPNSPLHF

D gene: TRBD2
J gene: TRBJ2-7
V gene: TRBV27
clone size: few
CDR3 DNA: TGTGCCAGCAGTACCCGACTAGCGGGCTACAATGAGCAGTACTTC
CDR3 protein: CASSTRLAGYNEQYF

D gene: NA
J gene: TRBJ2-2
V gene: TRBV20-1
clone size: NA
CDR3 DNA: TGCAGTGCTTGGGACCCGCTTAACACCGGGGAGCTGTTTTTT
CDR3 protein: CSAWDPLNTGELFF

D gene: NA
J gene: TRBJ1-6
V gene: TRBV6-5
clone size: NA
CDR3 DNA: TGTGCCAGCACCGATGGGAATTCGCCCCTCCACTTT
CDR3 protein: CASTDGNSPLHF

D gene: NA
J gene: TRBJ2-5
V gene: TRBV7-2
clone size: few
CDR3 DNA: TGTGCCAGCAGCAAGGGGGGGACCCAGTACTTC
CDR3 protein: CASSKGGTQYF

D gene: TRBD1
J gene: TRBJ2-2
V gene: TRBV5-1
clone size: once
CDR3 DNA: TGCGCCAGCAGCTTGGCGAACAGGGGGCCAAACACCGGGGAGCTGTTTTTT
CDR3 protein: CASSLANRGPNTGELFF

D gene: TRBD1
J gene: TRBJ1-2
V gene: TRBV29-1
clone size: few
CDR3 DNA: TGCAGCGTTTGGACAGGCCGCATCTATGGCTACACCTTC
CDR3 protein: CSVWTGRIYGYTF

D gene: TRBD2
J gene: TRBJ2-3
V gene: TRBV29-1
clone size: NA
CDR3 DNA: TGCAGCGTTGATCGGAGCGGGGTGGGTAAACGCACAGATACGCAGTATTTT
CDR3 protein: CSVDRSGVGKRTDTQYF

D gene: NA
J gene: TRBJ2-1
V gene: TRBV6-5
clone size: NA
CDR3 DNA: TGTGCCAACAGCCCTAGACAGGCCTACAATGAGCAGTTCTTC
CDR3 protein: CANSPRQAYNEQFF

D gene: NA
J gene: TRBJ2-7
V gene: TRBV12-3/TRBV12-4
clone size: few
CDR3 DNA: TGTGCCAGCAGTCAAAATGCCGAGCAGTACTTC
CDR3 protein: CASSQNAEQYF

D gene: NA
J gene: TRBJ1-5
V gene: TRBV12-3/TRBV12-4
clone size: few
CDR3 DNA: TGTGCCAGCAGTTTCAAGGGGAGGGGGGGCAATCAGCCCCAGCATTTT
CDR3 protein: CASSFKGRGGNQPQHF

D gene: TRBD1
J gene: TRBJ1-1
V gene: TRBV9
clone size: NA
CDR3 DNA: TGTGCCAGCAGCCCACAGGGGATTCGCACTAAAGCTTTCTTT
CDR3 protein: CASSPQGIRTKAFF

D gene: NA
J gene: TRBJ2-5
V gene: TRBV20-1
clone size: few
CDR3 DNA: TGCAGTGCTAGGGGTGACATCGGCCTAGAGCAGTACTTC
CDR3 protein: CSARGDIGLEQYF

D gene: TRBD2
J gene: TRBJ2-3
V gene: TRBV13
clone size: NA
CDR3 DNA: TGTGTCAGCAGCGCCCGACTAGCCCAACGATTGGATACGCAGTATTTT
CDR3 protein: CVSSARLAQRLDTQYF

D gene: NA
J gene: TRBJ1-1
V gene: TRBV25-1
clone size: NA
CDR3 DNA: TGTGCCAGTCAGCAGGCGGGGACTGAAGCTTTCTTT
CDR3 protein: CASQQAGTEAFF

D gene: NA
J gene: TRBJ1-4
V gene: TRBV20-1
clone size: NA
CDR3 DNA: TGCAGTGCTAGACCTCCCGGGTATAATGAAAAACTGTTTTTT
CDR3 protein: CSARPPGYNEKLFF

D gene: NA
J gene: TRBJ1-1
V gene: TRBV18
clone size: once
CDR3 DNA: TGTGCCACCCTTCAGGGGCCCCCCCCACGGAACACTGAAGCTTTCTTT
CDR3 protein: CATLQGPPPRNTEAFF

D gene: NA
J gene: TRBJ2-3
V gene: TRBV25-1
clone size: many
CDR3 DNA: TGTGCCAGCAGTTACAGGAGCAATTCAGCGCCTAGCACAGATACGCAGTATTTT
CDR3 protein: CASSYRSNSAPSTDTQYF

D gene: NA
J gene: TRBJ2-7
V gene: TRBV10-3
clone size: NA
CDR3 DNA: TGTGCCATCAGTGAGGGGGCCCAGTACGAGCAGTACTTC
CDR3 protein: CAISEGAQYEQYF

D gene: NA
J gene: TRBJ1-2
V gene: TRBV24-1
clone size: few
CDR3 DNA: TGTGCCACCAGTGATTTTGGCCGGAACTATGGCTACACCTTC
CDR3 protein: CATSDFGRNYGYTF

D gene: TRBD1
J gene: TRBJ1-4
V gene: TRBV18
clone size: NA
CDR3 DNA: TGTGCCGGCGACAGACAGGGAAATCTGCGAGAAAAACTGTTTTTT
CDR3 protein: CAGDRQGNLREKLFF

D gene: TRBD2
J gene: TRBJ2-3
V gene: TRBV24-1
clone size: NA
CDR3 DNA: TGTGCCACCAGTGATTTTCGGGGGGACACAGATACGCAGTATTTT
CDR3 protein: CATSDFRGDTDTQYF

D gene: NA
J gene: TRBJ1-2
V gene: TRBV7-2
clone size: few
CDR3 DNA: TGTGCCAGCAGCTTTGGGCAGTTCTATGGCTACACCTTC
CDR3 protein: CASSFGQFYGYTF

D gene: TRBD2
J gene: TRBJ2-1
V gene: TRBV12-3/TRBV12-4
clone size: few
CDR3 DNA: TGTGCCAGCAGTTTAACCCCGGGACTAGCGGGAGCCGGTGAGCAGTTCTTC
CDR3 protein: CASSLTPGLAGAGEQFF

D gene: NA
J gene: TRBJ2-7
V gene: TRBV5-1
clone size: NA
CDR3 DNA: TGCGCCAGCAGCTTGGGGAGGACACTCTACGAGCAGTACTTC
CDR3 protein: CASSLGRTLYEQYF

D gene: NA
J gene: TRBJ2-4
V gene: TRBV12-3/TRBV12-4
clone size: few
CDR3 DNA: TGTGCCAGCAGTTCAGGGTGGATTCAGGACATTCAGTACTTC
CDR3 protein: CASSSGWIQDIQYF

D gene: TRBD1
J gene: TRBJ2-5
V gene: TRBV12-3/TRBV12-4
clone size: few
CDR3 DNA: TGTGCCAGCAGCCCAAACTTCGGGACAGGCCTTCAAGAGACCCAGTACTTC
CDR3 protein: CASSPNFGTGLQETQYF

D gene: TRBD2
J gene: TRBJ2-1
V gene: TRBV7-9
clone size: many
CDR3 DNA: TGTGCCAGCAGCTCTAGCGGCTACAATGAGCAGTTCTTC
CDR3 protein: CASSSSGYNEQFF

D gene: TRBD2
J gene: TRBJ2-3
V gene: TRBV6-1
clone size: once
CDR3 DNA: TGTGCCAGCAGGGCTACCTTTACGGCTAGCGGGAACACAGATACGCAGTATTTT
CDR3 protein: CASRATFTASGNTDTQYF

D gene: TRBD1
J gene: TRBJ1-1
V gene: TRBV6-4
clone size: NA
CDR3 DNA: TGTGCCACCCGGGACAGGGGCTCTGAAGCTTTCTTT
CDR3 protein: CATRDRGSEAFF

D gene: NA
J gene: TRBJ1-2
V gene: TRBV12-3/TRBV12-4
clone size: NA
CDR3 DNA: TGTGCCAGCAGTCCTAGGACATCCCTCCGCTATGGCTACACCTTC
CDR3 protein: CASSPRTSLRYGYTF

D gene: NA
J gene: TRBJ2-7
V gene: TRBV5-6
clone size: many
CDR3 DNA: TGTGCCAGCAGCTTGGAGACCCCACCATACGAGCAGTACTTC
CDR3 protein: CASSLETPPYEQYF

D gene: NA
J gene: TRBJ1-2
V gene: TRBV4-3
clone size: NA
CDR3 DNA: TGCGCCAGCAGCCAAGAGGGCAGGGCCTATGGCTACACCTTC
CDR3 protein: CASSQEGRAYGYTF

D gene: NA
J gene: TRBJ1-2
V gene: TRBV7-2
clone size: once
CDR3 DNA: TGTGCCAGCAGCTTTGGTTGGGGTAACTATGGCTACACCTTC
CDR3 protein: CASSFGWGNYGYTF

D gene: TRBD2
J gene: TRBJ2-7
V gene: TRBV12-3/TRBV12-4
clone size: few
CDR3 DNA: TGTGCCAGCAGATTAGCGGGGGAGTTCTACGAGCAGTACTTC
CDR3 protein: CASRLAGEFYEQYF

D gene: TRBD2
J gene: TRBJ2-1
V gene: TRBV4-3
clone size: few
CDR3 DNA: TGCGCCAGCAGCCAACTGAGCGGGGGGCGGTACAATGAGCAGTTCTTC
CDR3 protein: CASSQLSGGRYNEQFF

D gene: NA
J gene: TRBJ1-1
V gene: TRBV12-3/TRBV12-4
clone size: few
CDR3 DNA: TGTGCCAGCAGTGGACACCTGAACACTGAAGCTTTCTTT
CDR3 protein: CASSGHLNTEAFF

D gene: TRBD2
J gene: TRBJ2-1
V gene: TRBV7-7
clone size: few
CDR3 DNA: TGTGCTAGCAGCCACGGACTAGCGGGGAGCTATGAGCAGTTCTTC
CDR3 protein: CASSHGLAGSYEQFF

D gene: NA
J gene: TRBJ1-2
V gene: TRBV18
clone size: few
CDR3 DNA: TGTGCCAGCTCACCACTGCCCGGGACAAGTTATGGCTACACCTTC
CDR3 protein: CASSPLPGTSYGYTF

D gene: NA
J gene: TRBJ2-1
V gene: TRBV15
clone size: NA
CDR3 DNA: TGTGCCACCAGCCTACTTTACAATGAGCAGTTCTTC
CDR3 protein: CATSLLYNEQFF